The 13 T cell receptor beta chains reported below all come from one sample, sequenced in a study of blood T cell repertoires in COVID-19. TCRdb's table, derived via immunoSEQ multiplex PCR, lists solely in-frame clones and lacks some. The sample has just under 20,000 clones; approximately 91% are singletons. The sequencing sample was made of peripheral blood. These receptors were collected from a human donor in a cohort sampled during active COVID-19.

The chain recombines TRBV5-1 with TRBJ2-5; 10 positions match TRBD1. The CDR3 has 13 amino acids. Germline values: CDR1 SGHRS, CDR2 YFSETQ. Germline trimming cut 5 bases from V and 4 bases from J; bases unmatched to any gene: 2. The CDR3 DNA reads as TGCGCCAGCAGGACAGGGGGCGGAGAGACCCAGTACTTC. Amino acid sequence: CASRTGGGETQYF.

The rearrangement links TRBV3-1 (or the pseudogene TRBV3-2) to TRBJ2-7; D is unclear. The germline gives CDR1 LGHDT, CDR2 YNNKEL (reference sequence). The CDR3 has 14 residues. V was cut by 1 base and J by 2 bases, with 9 bases left in between. CDR3 in amino acids: CASSQALLTYEQYF. DNA for the CDR3: TGTGCCAGCAGCCAAGCCCTCTTAACCTACGAGCAGTACTTC.

The gene calls are TRBV6-5 and TRBJ2-7; TRBD1 might be the D (5 bases). Trimming took 1 base from V and 5 from J, leaving 15 bases between them. Germline V gene sequence: CDR1 MNHEY, CDR2 SVGAGI. This CDR3 is 15 amino acids long. CDR3 loop: CASSYFPGYNDEQYF. In nucleotides, the CDR3 is TGTGCCAGCAGTTACTTTCCAGGGTATAACGACGAGCAGTACTTC.

In the case of this clone: Other DNA variants within this sample encode the same CDR3. The chain combines TRBV11-2 with TRBJ1-1; D is ambiguous. The CDR3 runs 13 residues. V lost 0 bases and J lost 3, with 5 bases in between. Germline values: CDR1 SGHAT, CDR2 FQNNGV. This CDR3 is CASSLDRDTEAFF. In nucleotides, the CDR3 is TGTGCCAGCAGCTTAGATCGGGACACTGAAGCTTTCTTT.

The chain joins TRBV19 to TRBJ1-2, with 8 bases aligning to TRBD1. V lost 8 bases to trimming and J lost 8 bases; unmatched junction nucleotides: 13. The germline V gene has CDR1 LNHDA and CDR2 SQIVND (reference sequence). CDR3 length equals 14 residues. DNA for the CDR3: TGTGCCAGTTACCCCGACAGGGGAGAGGAGGGCTACACCTTC. It codes for CASYPDRGEEGYTF.

The chain recombines TRBV19 with TRBJ2-7; tentatively, D is TRBD1 (5 bases). V was shortened by 3 bases and J by 4 bases, with 10 bases between the two germline ends. The CDR3 sequence is 13 residues long. Germline CDR1 reads LNHDA; CDR2 reads SQIVND (reference sequence). The CDR3 here is CASSITRAYEQYF. For the CDR3, the DNA is TGTGCCAGTAGTATCACCAGGGCATACGAGCAGTACTTC.

The rearrangement joins TRBV9 to TRBJ2-3; D is ambiguous. Germline V gene sequence: CDR1 SGDLS, CDR2 YYNGEE. CDR3 size: 15 residues. Trimming pared 0 bases from V and 2 bases from J, leaving 10 bases between. CDR3 nucleotide sequence: TGTGCCAGCAGCGTAGCTCTGCGGTCCACAGATACGCAGTATTTT. Protein: CASSVALRSTDTQYF. Full variable domain (outside the CDR3, taken from reference TRBV9 and TRBJ2-3): DSGVTQTPKHLITATGQRVTLRCSPRSGDLSVYWYQQSLDQGLQFLIQYYNGEERAKGNILERFSAQQFPDLHSELNLSSLELGDSALYFCASSVALRSTDTQYFGPGTRLTVL.

This clone is a singleton in its sample. The chain couples TRBV7-6 to TRBJ1-6; D is possibly TRBD1 (5 bases). The germline gives CDR1 SGHVS, CDR2 FNYEAQ. This CDR3 comprises 15 residues. The germline V and J ends were trimmed by 5 bases and 6 bases, with 14 bases remaining between them. Written as DNA, the CDR3 is TGTGCCAGCAGCAAAATCGGGGGGTTTAATTCACCCCTCCACTTT. Amino acids: CASSKIGGFNSPLHF.

The rearrangement links TRBV9 to TRBJ2-3; 8 bases fit TRBD2. This CDR3 contains 16 residues. The junction had 7 bases not matched to a gene; V was cut back by 4 bases and J by 0 bases. Germline V lookup: CDR1 SGDLS, CDR2 YYNGEE. The CDR3 spells CASSLIAGYSTDTQYF. CDR3 DNA: TGTGCCAGCAGCTTGATAGCGGGGTACAGCACAGATACGCAGTATTTT.

The gene calls are TRBV7-9 and TRBJ1-3; D uncertain. Trimming took off 2 bases at V and 8 bases at J, with 16 bases between the two ends. Germline V gene data show CDR1 as SEHNR and CDR2 as FQNEAQ (reference sequence). The CDR3 is made up of 15 amino acids. As DNA, the CDR3 is TGTGCCAGCAGCTTACTAGGTCATATCGGGGACACCATATATTTT. Its translation: CASSLLGHIGDTIYF.

The chain's CDR3 is CASCPEEGASGYTF. The CDR3 DNA sequence: TGTGCCAGCTGCCCGGAGGAGGGGGCGTCCGGCTACACCTTC. V is TRBV6-2 or TRBV6-3 and J is TRBJ1-2, with 7 positions matching TRBD1. Germline CDR1 is MNHEY and CDR2 is SVGEGT. The junction had 14 bases not matched to a gene; V was cut back by 8 bases and J by 8 bases. This CDR3 has 14 residues.

This clone was seen only once. The J gene is TRBJ1-6, the V gene TRBV27; the match to TRBD1 covers 11 bases. The CDR3 contains 15 residues. Germline CDR1 is MNHEY and CDR2 is SMNVEV (reference sequence). V trimming: 6 bases; J trimming: 9 bases; junction bases outside the gene matches: 7. Here the CDR3 DNA reads TGTGCCAGCAGCCTCGGGACAGGGGGTATTTCACCCCTCCACTTT. It translates to CASSLGTGGISPLHF.

The chain recombines TRBV5-4 with TRBJ2-2; 12 bases map to TRBD1. Germline trimming cut 2 bases from V and 6 bases from J; bases unmatched to any gene: 2. The CDR3 sequence is 15 residues long. Per the germline V gene, CDR1 is SGHNT and CDR2 is YYREEE (reference sequence). CDR3 residues: CASSFGTGGAGELFF. In DNA, the CDR3 is TGTGCCAGCAGCTTCGGGACAGGGGGCGCCGGGGAGCTGTTTTTT.